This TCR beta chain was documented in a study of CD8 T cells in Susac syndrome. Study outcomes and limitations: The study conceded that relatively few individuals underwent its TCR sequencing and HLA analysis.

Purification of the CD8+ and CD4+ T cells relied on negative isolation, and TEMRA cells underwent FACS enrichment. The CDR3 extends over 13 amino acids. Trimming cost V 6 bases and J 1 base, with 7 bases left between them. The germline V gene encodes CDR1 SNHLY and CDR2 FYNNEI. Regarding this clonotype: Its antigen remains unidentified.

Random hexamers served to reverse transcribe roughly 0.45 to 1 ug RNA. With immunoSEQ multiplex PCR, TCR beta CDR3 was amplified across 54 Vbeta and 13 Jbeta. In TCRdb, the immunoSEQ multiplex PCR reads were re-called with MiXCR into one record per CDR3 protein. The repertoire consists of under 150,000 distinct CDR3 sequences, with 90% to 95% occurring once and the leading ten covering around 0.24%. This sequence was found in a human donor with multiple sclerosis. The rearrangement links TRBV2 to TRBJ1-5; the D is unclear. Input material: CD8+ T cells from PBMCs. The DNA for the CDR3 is TGTGCCAGCAGGTTTTTGAGCAATCAGCCCCAGCATTTT. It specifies CASRFLSNQPQHF.